This is a list of T cell receptor beta chains from one sample in a study of blood T cell repertoires in COVID-19. The data were produced by immunoSEQ multiplex PCR, yet TCRdb's version contains in-frame clones alone and is incomplete. The profile shows over 150,000 clones, about 87% of them singletons. Sequencing was carried out using peripheral blood. The receptors shown here come from an older woman with COVID-19, enrolled during active disease. The conserved cysteine and the conserved F or W are not part of the CDR3 here.

CDR3aa,v_gene,j_gene
ASSLVLGGNTEAF,TRBV5-1,TRBJ1-1
ASSFGQSWAKNIQY,TRBV28,TRBJ2-4
ASSRLGSPDTQY,TRBV7-3,TRBJ2-3
SARNGGYT,TRBV20-1,TRBJ1-2
ASTLGAPVSGNTIY,TRBV6-6,TRBJ1-3
ASRQIGTASYEQY,TRBV6-5,TRBJ2-7
ASSGLGVIYGYT,TRBV2,TRBJ1-2
ASRPRAGANEQF,TRBV5-1,TRBJ2-1
ASSEGGFNSPLH,TRBV5-1,TRBJ1-6
ASAGSGNTIY,TRBV25-1,TRBJ1-3
ASRSPGAVYEQY,TRBV10-2,TRBJ2-7
ASSLGLAGVPETQY,TRBV13,TRBJ2-5
ASSLGRVATGIY,TRBV5-6,TRBJ1-3
ASSQGPGIFTDGYT,TRBV6-6,TRBJ1-2
ASSLFTHNQPQH,TRBV5-5,TRBJ1-5
AWTVYEQY,TRBV30,TRBJ2-7
ASSQGQGASDTQY,TRBV3-1/TRBV3-2,TRBJ2-3
ATAGARGGSEQF,TRBV6-5,TRBJ2-1
ASSPGHQVFYGYT,TRBV27,TRBJ1-2
ASSIPGQGSYEQY,TRBV19,TRBJ2-7